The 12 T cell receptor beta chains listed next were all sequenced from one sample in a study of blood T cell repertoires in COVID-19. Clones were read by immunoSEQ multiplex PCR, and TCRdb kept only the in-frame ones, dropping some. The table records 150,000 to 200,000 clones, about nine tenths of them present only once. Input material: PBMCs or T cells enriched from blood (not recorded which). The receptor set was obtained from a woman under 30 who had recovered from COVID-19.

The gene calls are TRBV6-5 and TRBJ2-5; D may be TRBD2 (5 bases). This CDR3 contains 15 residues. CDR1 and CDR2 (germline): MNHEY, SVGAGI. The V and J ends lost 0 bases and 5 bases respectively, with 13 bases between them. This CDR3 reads CASSYSGGAAETQYF. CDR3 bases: TGTGCCAGCAGTTACTCAGGAGGCGCGGCGGAGACCCAGTACTTC.

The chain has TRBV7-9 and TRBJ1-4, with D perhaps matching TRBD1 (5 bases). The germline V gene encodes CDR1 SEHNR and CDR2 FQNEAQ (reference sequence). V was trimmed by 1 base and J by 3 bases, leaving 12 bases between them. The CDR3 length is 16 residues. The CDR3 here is CASSLEAGHANEKLFF. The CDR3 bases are TGTGCCAGCAGCTTAGAGGCGGGGCACGCTAATGAAAAACTGTTTTTT. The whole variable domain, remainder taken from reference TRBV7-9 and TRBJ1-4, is DTGVSQNPRHKITKRGQNVTFRCDPISEHNRLYWYRQTLGQGPEFLTYFQNEAQLEKSRLLSDRFSAERPKGSFSTLEIQRTEQGDSAMYLCASSLEAGHANEKLFFGSGTQLSVL.

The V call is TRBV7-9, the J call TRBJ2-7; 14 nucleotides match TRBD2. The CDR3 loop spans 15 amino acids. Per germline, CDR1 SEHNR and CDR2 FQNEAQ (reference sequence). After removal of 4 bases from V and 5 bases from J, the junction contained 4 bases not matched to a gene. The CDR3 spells CASSSTSGGDDEQYF. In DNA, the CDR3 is TGTGCCAGCAGCTCGACTAGCGGGGGGGATGACGAGCAGTACTTC. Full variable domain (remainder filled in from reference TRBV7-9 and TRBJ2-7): DTGVSQNPRHKITKRGQNVTFRCDPISEHNRLYWYRQTLGQGPEFLTYFQNEAQLEKSRLLSDRFSAERPKGSFSTLEIQRTEQGDSAMYLCASSSTSGGDDEQYFGPGTRLTVT.

The CDR3 protein is CSFAGTGAYEQYF. The CDR3 nucleotides are TGCAGCTTTGCTGGGACAGGGGCCTACGAGCAGTACTTC. The chain recombines TRBV29-1 with TRBJ2-7; 10 positions agree with TRBD1. Germline loops: CDR1 SQVTM, CDR2 ANQGSEA. The V and J ends lost 8 bases and 2 bases, in that order; junction bases with no gene match: 6. The CDR3 is 13 residues long.

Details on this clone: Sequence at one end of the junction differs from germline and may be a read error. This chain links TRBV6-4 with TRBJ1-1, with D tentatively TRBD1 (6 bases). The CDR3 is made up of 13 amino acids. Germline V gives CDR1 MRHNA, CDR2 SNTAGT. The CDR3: CASRKRQAPEAFF. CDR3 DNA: TGTGCCAGCAGAAAGAGACAGGCACCTGAGGCTTTCTTT.

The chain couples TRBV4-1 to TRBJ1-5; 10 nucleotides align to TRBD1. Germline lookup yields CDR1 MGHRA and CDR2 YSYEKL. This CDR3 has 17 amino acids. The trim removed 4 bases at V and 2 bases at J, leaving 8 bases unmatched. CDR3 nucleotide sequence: TGCGCCAGCAGCCTTTTCACCGGGACAGGGGGCAATCAGCCCCAGCATTTT. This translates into CASSLFTGTGGNQPQHF.

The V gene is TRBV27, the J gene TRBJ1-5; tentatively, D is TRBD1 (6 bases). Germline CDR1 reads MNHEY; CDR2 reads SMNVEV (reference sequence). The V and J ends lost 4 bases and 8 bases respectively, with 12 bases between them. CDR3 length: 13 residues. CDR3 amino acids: CASSWGPGEPQHF. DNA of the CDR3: TGTGCCAGCAGTTGGGGCCCAGGGGAGCCCCAGCATTTT.

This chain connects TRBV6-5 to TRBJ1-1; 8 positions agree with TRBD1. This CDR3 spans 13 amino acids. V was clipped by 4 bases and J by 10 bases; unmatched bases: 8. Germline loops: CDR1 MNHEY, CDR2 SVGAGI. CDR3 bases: TGTGCCAGCAGTTCAATACAGGGGGGGGGAGCTTTCTTT. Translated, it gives CASSSIQGGGAFF.

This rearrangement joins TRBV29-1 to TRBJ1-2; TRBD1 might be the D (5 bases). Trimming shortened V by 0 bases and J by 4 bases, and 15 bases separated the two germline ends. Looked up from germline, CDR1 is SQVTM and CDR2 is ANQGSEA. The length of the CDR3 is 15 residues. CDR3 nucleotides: TGCAGCGTTGAAGACCCTCCCGGGGGAACCTATGGCTACACCTTC. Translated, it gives CSVEDPPGGTYGYTF.

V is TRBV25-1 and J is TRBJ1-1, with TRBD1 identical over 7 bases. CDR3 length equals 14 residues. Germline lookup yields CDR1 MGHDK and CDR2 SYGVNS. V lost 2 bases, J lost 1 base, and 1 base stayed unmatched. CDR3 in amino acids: CASSEDRENTEAFF. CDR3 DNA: TGTGCCAGCAGTGAAGACAGGGAGAACACTGAAGCTTTCTTT.

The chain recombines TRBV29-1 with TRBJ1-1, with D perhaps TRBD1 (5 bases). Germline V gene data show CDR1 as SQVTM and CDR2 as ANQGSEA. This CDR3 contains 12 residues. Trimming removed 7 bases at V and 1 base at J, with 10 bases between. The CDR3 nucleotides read TGCAGCGGGGGGAGACAGAACACTGAAGCTTTCTTT. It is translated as CSGGRQNTEAFF. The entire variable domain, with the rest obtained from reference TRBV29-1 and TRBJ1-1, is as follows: SAVISQKPSRDICQRGTSLTIQCQVDSQVTMMFWYRQQPGQSLTLIATANQGSEATYESGFVIDKFPISRPNLTFSTLTVSNMSPEDSSIYLCSGGRQNTEAFFGQGTRLTVV.

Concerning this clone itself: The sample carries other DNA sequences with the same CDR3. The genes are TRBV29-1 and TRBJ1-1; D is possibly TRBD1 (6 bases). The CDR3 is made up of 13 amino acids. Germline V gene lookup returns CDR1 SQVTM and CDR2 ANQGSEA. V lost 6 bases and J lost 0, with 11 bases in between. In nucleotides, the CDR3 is TGCAGCGTGGAGGACAGACTGAACACTGAAGCTTTCTTT. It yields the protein CSVEDRLNTEAFF.